This T cell receptor (beta chain) was documented in a study of shared clonotypes between healthy human individuals. Study conclusions and caveats: In contrast to clonotypes shared by all four donors, non-shared clonotypes had lower generation probabilities.

With 2 bases removed from V and 3 bases from J, the gap between germline ends came to 7 bases. Germline values: CDR1 MDHEN, CDR2 SYDVKM. CDR3 length equals 13 residues. Details on this clone: What it recognizes is unknown.

Data came from immunoSEQ multiplex PCR; TCRdb stores just in-frame clones and leaves some out. The data show 330,000 or so clones, with roughly 80% seen just once and roughly 10% held by the top ten. The donors, all of them Caucasian adults, lived in Nashville, Tennessee. The study separated CD4+ cells into CD45RA+ naive and CD45RA-negative memory subsets. This chain uses TRBV28 with TRBJ1-2; TRBD1 is a possible D gene (5 bases). Specimen: memory CD4+ T cells sorted from blood. Subset given: CD45RA-negative fraction. The receptor was derived from a man aged 30 to 39 in good health. The CDR3 region is CASSLTGHYGYTF. CDR3 bases: TGTGCCAGCAGTTTAACAGGTCACTATGGCTACACCTTC.